A selection of T cell receptor beta chains follows, all from one sample in a study of T cells after yellow fever vaccination. TCRdb itself ran the 5' RACE reads through MiXCR, one entry per CDR3 protein. Of approximately 580,000 distinct CDR3 sequences in the sample, roughly a sixth were seen once. The material was PBMCs, obtained less than 6 days after the first yellow fever vaccination. Receptor source: a man between 18 and 35 years old who received the YFV17D yellow fever vaccine. CDR3s include the opening cysteine and the closing phenylalanine or tryptophan. A D gene is named only where the DNA matches it firmly. Part of the rows lack a size; the others show once, few, many or a class for expanded clones.

CDR3nt | CDR3aa | j_gene | d_gene | abundance | v_gene
TGTGCCATCAGAGACACGAATACCCAAGAGACCCAGTACTTC | CAIRDTNTQETQYF | TRBJ2-5 | NA | NA | TRBV10-3
TGTGCCAGTAGTCCGCGGACAGGGAGGAAGCAGTACTTC | CASSPRTGRKQYF | TRBJ2-7 | TRBD1 | NA | TRBV19
TGCAGTGCTACAACCGGGACATCCGAAGAGACCCAGTACTTC | CSATTGTSEETQYF | TRBJ2-5 | NA | many | TRBV20-1
TGTGCCAGCAGCACCCCGGGGAGGCTCTCCTACGAGCAGTACTTC | CASSTPGRLSYEQYF | TRBJ2-7 | NA | NA | TRBV5-4
TGCGCCAGCAGCCAAGATTCGGACTTGGATCAGCCCCAGCATTTT | CASSQDSDLDQPQHF | TRBJ1-5 | NA | few | TRBV4-3
TGTGCCAGCAGGGACCGGGACAGCTACAATGAGCAGTTCTTC | CASRDRDSYNEQFF | TRBJ2-1 | TRBD1 | NA | TRBV12-3/TRBV12-4
TGTGCCAGCAGCTTAGATAGGTTCGCGTTCTTC | CASSLDRFAFF | TRBJ2-1 | NA | NA | TRBV7-2
TGTGCCATCAGTGACCCGGGACAGGGCTTTGATGAAAAACTGTTTTTT | CAISDPGQGFDEKLFF | TRBJ1-4 | TRBD1 | NA | TRBV10-3
TGTGCCAGCAGCCAAGGCTCCGGGACAGTTAATGAAAAACTGTTTTTT | CASSQGSGTVNEKLFF | TRBJ1-4 | TRBD1 | NA | TRBV4-2
TGCGCCAGCAGCCCTTTGACAGGGTTGGGGAGCGAGACCCAGTACTTC | CASSPLTGLGSETQYF | TRBJ2-5 | TRBD1 | NA | TRBV5-1
TGTGCCAGCAGCTTCGCGGCCAGGGGCACTGAAGCTTTCTTT | CASSFAARGTEAFF | TRBJ1-1 | NA | NA | TRBV7-9
TGCGCCAGCAGCCAAGGCTGGACGGGACAGCAAGAGACCCAGTACTTC | CASSQGWTGQQETQYF | TRBJ2-5 | TRBD1 | NA | TRBV4-3
TGTGCCAGCAGTGTCCGGGGGGACTACGAGCAGTACTTC | CASSVRGDYEQYF | TRBJ2-7 | TRBD2 | few | TRBV12-3/TRBV12-4
TGTGCCAGCAGCCGCTACTGGGGGACAGGGTCAGATACGCAGTATTTT | CASSRYWGTGSDTQYF | TRBJ2-3 | TRBD1 | few | TRBV3-1
TGTGCCAGCAGCCAGACTAGCGGCCGGGACCGGTACGAGCAGTACTTC | CASSQTSGRDRYEQYF | TRBJ2-7 | TRBD2 | NA | TRBV3-1
TGCAGTGCTAGATCGGACAAAGAGACCCAGTACTTC | CSARSDKETQYF | TRBJ2-5 | NA | few | TRBV20-1
TGTGCCAGCAGTTACTCTCTCGGGACAGGGACTGGGGCCAACGTCCTGACTTTC | CASSYSLGTGTGANVLTF | TRBJ2-6 | TRBD1 | few | TRBV6-5
TGTGCCAGCAGTTTACGGCCAGGGGTTTCGGGCACAGATACGCAGTATTTT | CASSLRPGVSGTDTQYF | TRBJ2-3 | NA | NA | TRBV12-3/TRBV12-4
TGCGCCAGCAGTAGGGCAGGGCAGAGCTACGAGCAGTACTTC | CASSRAGQSYEQYF | TRBJ2-7 | NA | few | TRBV5-1
TGTGCCAGCAGCTTAGCTTCCGGGACTAGCAGCACCGGTACGCAGTATTTT | CASSLASGTSSTGTQYF | TRBJ2-3 | TRBD2 | NA | TRBV13
TGTGCCAGCACCCTAACAGCGGGGGCCTACAATGAGCAGTTCTTC | CASTLTAGAYNEQFF | TRBJ2-1 | TRBD2 | few | TRBV6-2/TRBV6-3
TGTGCCAGCAGCTTACAAGGCCGGCGGCCGAATGAGCAGTTCTTC | CASSLQGRRPNEQFF | TRBJ2-1 | NA | NA | TRBV7-2
TGTGCCAGCAGTGAAGAGAGTACAGGGAATCAGCCCCAGCATTTT | CASSEESTGNQPQHF | TRBJ1-5 | NA | NA | TRBV2
TGTGCCAGCAGTTACTCCGGGACAGGGTCAGATACGCAGTATTTT | CASSYSGTGSDTQYF | TRBJ2-3 | TRBD1 | few | TRBV6-5
TGTGCCAGCGAACTAGCGGTCGGTAATGAGCAGTTCTTC | CASELAVGNEQFF | TRBJ2-1 | TRBD2 | NA | TRBV2
TGTGCCAGCAGCTTAGTGGCTTTGGCAGATGAGCAGTTCTTC | CASSLVALADEQFF | TRBJ2-1 | NA | NA | TRBV7-2
TGTGCCATCAGTGATGCCGGACAGGTTTCGAACTATGGCTACACCTTC | CAISDAGQVSNYGYTF | TRBJ1-2 | TRBD1 | many | TRBV10-3
TGTGCCAGCAGCTTAGTTCTCGGGCGGGAGCAAGAGACCCAGTACTTC | CASSLVLGREQETQYF | TRBJ2-5 | TRBD2 | many | TRBV7-2
TGTGCCAGCAGTTACTCGAGTGACAGTGGTTCACCCCTCCACTTT | CASSYSSDSGSPLHF | TRBJ1-6 | NA | NA | TRBV6-2/TRBV6-3
TGTGCCAGCTCACCACCGGGACAGACCCTCGGGGAGCAGTACTTC | CASSPPGQTLGEQYF | TRBJ2-7 | TRBD1 | NA | TRBV18
TGTGCCAGCAGCGTCGACAGGGGCGAGGGTCAGCCCCAGCATTTT | CASSVDRGEGQPQHF | TRBJ1-5 | TRBD1 | few | TRBV9
TGTGCCAGCAGCGACAGGGGTAGCTATGGCTACACCTTC | CASSDRGSYGYTF | TRBJ1-2 | TRBD1 | many | TRBV14
TGTGCCAGCAGTGAAAAGGGGGCGCAGGGGGCCAACGTCCTGACTTTC | CASSEKGAQGANVLTF | TRBJ2-6 | TRBD1 | NA | TRBV25-1
TGTGCCAGCACCCAGACTAGCGGGGTAGATACGCAGTATTTT | CASTQTSGVDTQYF | TRBJ2-3 | TRBD2 | NA | TRBV25-1
TGTGCCAGCAGTGGTCCCTGGAACATTCAGTACTTC | CASSGPWNIQYF | TRBJ2-4 | NA | NA | TRBV12-3/TRBV12-4
TGTGCCAGCAGCGTAGTCGGGGGGTTCACAGATACGCAGTATTTT | CASSVVGGFTDTQYF | TRBJ2-3 | TRBD2 | few | TRBV9
TGTGCCTGGAGTGCGAAAGTAGCGGGGGTAGAGACCCAGTACTTC | CAWSAKVAGVETQYF | TRBJ2-5 | TRBD2 | few | TRBV30
TGTGCCAGCAGCGTGGGGGCCGGGGGGCTCCAAGAGACCCAGTACTTC | CASSVGAGGLQETQYF | TRBJ2-5 | NA | NA | TRBV5-4
TGCAGTGCTAAGACAGGGGGTCTGGAGACCCAGTACTTC | CSAKTGGLETQYF | TRBJ2-5 | TRBD1 | NA | TRBV20-1
TGTGCCAGCAGTTTCCCTCTGCGGGGGGTCTACAATGAGCAGTTCTTC | CASSFPLRGVYNEQFF | TRBJ2-1 | TRBD2 | few | TRBV28
TGTGCCACCAGTGATTCGGCAGGGAGAACCGGGGAGCTGTTTTTT | CATSDSAGRTGELFF | TRBJ2-2 | NA | few | TRBV24-1
TGTGCCAGCAGTGCCCGAGTAACAGGGAATAGACACAATGAGCAGTTCTTC | CASSARVTGNRHNEQFF | TRBJ2-1 | NA | few | TRBV6-5
TGTGCCAGCAGCTCCACGCTCGTAGGTGACCCTCTCCGGGACTATGGCTACACCTTC | CASSSTLVGDPLRDYGYTF | TRBJ1-2 | NA | NA | TRBV11-1